This entry concerns a single T cell receptor (beta chain). This record comes from a study of blood T cell repertoires in COVID-19. Overall study context: Both acute and convalescent COVID-19 samples were obtained from the United States, Italy and Spain.

Authors' data handling: Researchers report that nucleated cell counts were estimated from reference gene primer amplification. The table came from immunoSEQ multiplex PCR; TCRdb's copy has only in-frame clones and leaves some out. The DNA was the basis for D and trimming; V, J and clone size are from that table. Found here are about 270,000 clones, approximately 86% of them singletons; the top ten hold 2.5% to 3.5%. V shed 3 bases and J shed 0 bases, with 11 bases lying between them. CDR1 is DFQATT, CDR2 SNEGSKA, per germline (reference sequence). The CDR3 covers 14 residues. This chain connects TRBV20-1 to TRBJ1-2; unclear D gene. Input material: peripheral blood. The clonotype was recovered from a woman aged 18-30 years with acute or convalescent COVID-19. CDR3 region: CSASKQPANYGYTF. CDR3 DNA sequence: TGCAGTGCTAGTAAACAGCCCGCTAACTATGGCTACACCTTC.